This record concerns one T cell receptor beta chain sequence. Its antigen is undetermined. This entry belongs to a study of vaccination and CD4 T cells after COVID-19. Once obtained from cultured CD4+ T cells, the DNA was sequenced using the Oncomine TCR Beta short-read assay. Each CDR3 protein gets one entry after TCRdb re-called the PCR reads with MiXCR. There are 20,000 to 25,000 distinct CDR3 sequences in the sample; 67% occur only once, and under 20% lies in the top ten. From germline, CDR1 is DFQATT and CDR2 SNEGSKA (reference sequence). This CDR3 is 14 amino acids long. The ends were cut back, 6 bases at V and 8 bases at J, with 22 bases in the middle. The treatment was: roughly 10-day PBMC culture with coronavirus spike peptide pools or control peptides (ViraFEST assay).

Sequenced material: CD4+ T cells from blood, cultured in vitro, taken after SARS-CoV-2 vaccination. The V and J genes are TRBV20-1 and TRBJ1-2; perhaps TRBD1 as D (6 bases). The receptor was isolated from a human donor who received a COVID-19 vaccine. The CDR3 loop reads CSADPGKGGDGYTF. As DNA, the CDR3 is TGCAGTGCGGACCCCGGGAAGGGGGGAGACGGCTACACCTTC.